This is a list of T cell receptor beta chains from one sample in a study of shared clonotypes between healthy human individuals. The method was immunoSEQ multiplex PCR; TCRdb's version includes in-frame clones alone and lacks a portion of them. The sample includes about 1.5 million clones, approximately 96% of them seen just once. Sequenced sample: naive CD4+ T cells sorted from blood. The receptors here all came from a young man in good health. CDR3s include the opening cysteine and the closing phenylalanine or tryptophan. D genes are given only for firm matches. A row's size may be missing; if present it is once, few, many or a size class.

j_gene,d_gene,abundance,v_gene,CDR3aa,CDR3nt
TRBJ2-1,TRBD1,NA,TRBV28,CASRRPGQGYNEQFF,TGTGCCAGCAGGCGACCGGGACAGGGATACAATGAGCAGTTCTTC
TRBJ1-1,NA,NA,TRBV14,CASSHGPGLAYPTNMNTEAFF,TGTGCCAGCAGCCACGGGCCAGGACTTGCTTATCCGACGAACATGAACACTGAAGCTTTCTTT
TRBJ2-1,TRBD2,NA,TRBV7-9,CASSLELAGPYNEQFF,TGTGCCAGCAGCTTAGAGCTAGCGGGACCCTACAATGAGCAGTTCTTC
TRBJ1-1,TRBD1,NA,TRBV29-1,CSVLTGGGQAFF,TGCAGCGTCCTGACAGGGGGCGGCCAAGCTTTCTTT
TRBJ2-3,NA,NA,TRBV4-2,CASSQEGSSADTQYF,TGTGCCAGCAGCCAAGAGGGGAGTTCCGCAGATACGCAGTATTTT
TRBJ2-2,NA,NA,TRBV5-1,CASSLDRVGGELFF,TGCGCCAGCAGCTTGGACAGGGTTGGCGGGGAGCTGTTTTTT
TRBJ2-7,NA,NA,TRBV6-1,CASSERYEQYF,TGTGCCAGCAGTGAGCGTTACGAGCAGTACTTC
TRBJ2-1,NA,NA,TRBV6-5,CASSFGGSSYNEQFF,TGTGCCAGCAGTTTTGGCGGTAGCTCCTACAATGAGCAGTTCTTC
TRBJ1-2,NA,NA,TRBV9,CASSVGSQGRGYTF,TGTGCCAGCAGCGTAGGGTCGCAGGGAAGAGGCTACACCTTC
TRBJ2-5,TRBD2,NA,TRBV2,CASSAQTSGKETQYF,TGTGCCAGCAGTGCCCAGACTAGCGGGAAAGAGACCCAGTACTTC
TRBJ2-6,NA,NA,TRBV9,CASSFGISGANVLTF,TGTGCCAGCAGCTTTGGAATCTCTGGGGCCAACGTCCTGACTTTC
TRBJ2-2,NA,NA,TRBV5-4,CASSVGNRANTGELFF,TGTGCCAGCAGCGTAGGGAACAGGGCCAACACCGGGGAGCTGTTTTTT
TRBJ1-4,NA,NA,TRBV5-1,CASSGGGFQEKLFF,TGCGCCAGCAGCGGCGGGGGATTTCAAGAAAAACTGTTTTTT
TRBJ2-1,TRBD2,once,TRBV28,CASSRTGTTDNEQFF,TGTGCCAGCAGTCGAACCGGGACTACTGACAATGAGCAGTTCTTC
TRBJ2-1,NA,NA,TRBV14,CASSRAQGRSYNEQFF,TGTGCCAGCAGCCGAGCCCAGGGTCGCTCCTACAATGAGCAGTTCTTC
TRBJ2-1,NA,NA,TRBV19,CASSIRGTVGEQFF,TGTGCCAGTAGTATACGGGGGACCGTGGGTGAGCAGTTCTTC
TRBJ1-2,NA,NA,TRBV7-9,CASSSRGMGGYTF,TGTGCCAGCAGCTCACGGGGGATGGGTGGCTACACCTTC
TRBJ2-1,TRBD2,NA,TRBV10-1,CASRGTSGRFEDEQFF,TGCGCCAGCAGAGGGACTAGCGGGAGATTTGAGGATGAGCAGTTCTTC